This T cell receptor (beta chain) was captured by sequencing in a study of graft-versus-host responses after intestinal transplantation. General study points: Recipient marrow contained GvH clones, some of which appeared first in ileum or blood.

Between the trimmed V and J ends, which lost 5 bases and 5 bases, there was a span of 19 bases. The CDR3 totals 15 residues. The germline gives CDR1 SGHRS, CDR2 YFSETQ. The protocol was immunoSEQ multiplex PCR, while the TCRdb copy is restricted to in-frame clones and leaves out a portion. Among about 120,000 clones, 90% were seen once, and the ten largest hold approximately 0.17%. Details on this clone: Its antigen is undetermined.

The V call is TRBV5-1, the J call TRBJ1-1; TRBD1 might be the D (5 bases). The sequences come from unstimulated CD4+ T cells sorted from spleen or lymph node cells, collected before intestinal transplant. The origin of this receptor is a human donor who received an intestinal transplant. CDR3 sequence reads: CASSPPWGEWTEAFF. The CDR3 DNA reads TGCGCCAGCAGTCCACCGTGGGGGGAGTGGACTGAAGCTTTCTTT.